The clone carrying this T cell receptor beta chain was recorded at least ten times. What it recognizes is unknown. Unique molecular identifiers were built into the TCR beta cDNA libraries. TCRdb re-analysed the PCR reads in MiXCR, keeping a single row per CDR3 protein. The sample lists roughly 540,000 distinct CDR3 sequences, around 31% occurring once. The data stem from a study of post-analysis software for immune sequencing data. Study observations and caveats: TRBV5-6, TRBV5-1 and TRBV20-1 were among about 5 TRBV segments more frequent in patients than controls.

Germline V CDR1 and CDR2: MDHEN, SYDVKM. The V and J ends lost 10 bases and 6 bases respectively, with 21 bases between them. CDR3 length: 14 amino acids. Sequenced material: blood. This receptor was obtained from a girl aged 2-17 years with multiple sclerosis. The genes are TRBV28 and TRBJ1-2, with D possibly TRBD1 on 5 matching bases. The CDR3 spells CANRGPGPTNGYTF. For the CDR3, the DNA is TGTGCCAACCGAGGCCCGGGACCGACGAATGGCTACACCTTC.